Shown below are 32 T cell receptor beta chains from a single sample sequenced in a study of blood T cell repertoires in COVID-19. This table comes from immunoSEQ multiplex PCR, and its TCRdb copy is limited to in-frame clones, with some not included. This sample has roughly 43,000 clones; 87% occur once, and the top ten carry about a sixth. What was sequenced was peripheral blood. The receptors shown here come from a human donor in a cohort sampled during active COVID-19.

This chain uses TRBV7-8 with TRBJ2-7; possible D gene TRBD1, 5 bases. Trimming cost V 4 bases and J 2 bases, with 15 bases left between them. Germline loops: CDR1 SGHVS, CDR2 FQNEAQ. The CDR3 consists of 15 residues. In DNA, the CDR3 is TGTGCCAGCAGCTCAGGGCTTCAATCAACCTACGAGCAGTACTTC. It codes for CASSSGLQSTYEQYF. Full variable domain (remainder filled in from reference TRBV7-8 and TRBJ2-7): GAGVSQSPRYKVAKRGQDVALRCDPISGHVSLFWYQQALGQGPEFLTYFQNEAQLDKSGLPSDRFFAERPEGSVSTLKIQRTQQEDSAVYLCASSSGLQSTYEQYFGPGTRLTVT.

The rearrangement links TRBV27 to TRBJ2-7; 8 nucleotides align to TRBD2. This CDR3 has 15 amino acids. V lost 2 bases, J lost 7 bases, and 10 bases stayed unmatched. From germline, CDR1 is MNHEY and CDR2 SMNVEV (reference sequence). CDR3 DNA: TGTGCCAGCAGTTTAACTAGCGGAGCCGGAGGAGAGCAGTACTTC. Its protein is CASSLTSGAGGEQYF.

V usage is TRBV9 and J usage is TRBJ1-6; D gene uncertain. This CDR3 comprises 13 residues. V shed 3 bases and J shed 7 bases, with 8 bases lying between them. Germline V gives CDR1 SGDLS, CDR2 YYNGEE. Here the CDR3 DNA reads TGTGCCAGCAGCGCGACGGGGAATTCACCCCTCCACTTT. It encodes CASSATGNSPLHF.

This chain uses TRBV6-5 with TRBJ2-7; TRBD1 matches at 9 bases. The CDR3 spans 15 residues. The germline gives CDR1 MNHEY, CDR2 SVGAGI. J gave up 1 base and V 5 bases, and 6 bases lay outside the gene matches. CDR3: CASSMGQGLSYEQYF. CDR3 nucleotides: TGTGCCAGCAGTATGGGACAGGGCCTTTCCTACGAGCAGTACTTC.

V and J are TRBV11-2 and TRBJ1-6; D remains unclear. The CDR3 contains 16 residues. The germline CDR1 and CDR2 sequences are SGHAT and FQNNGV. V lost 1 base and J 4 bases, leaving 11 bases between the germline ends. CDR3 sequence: CASSLAATAYNSPLHF. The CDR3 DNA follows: TGTGCCAGCAGCTTAGCTGCGACTGCTTATAATTCACCCCTCCACTTT.

The CDR3 DNA is TGTGCCAGCAGCCGGACTAGCGGCTACGAGCAGTACTTC. Its protein product is CASSRTSGYEQYF. This chain uses TRBV6-6 with TRBJ2-7; 10 bases are shared with TRBD2. Germline V gene lookup returns CDR1 MNHNY and CDR2 SVGAGI (reference sequence). CDR3 length: 13 amino acids. V shed 6 bases and J 3 bases; nucleotides not matched to a gene: 2.

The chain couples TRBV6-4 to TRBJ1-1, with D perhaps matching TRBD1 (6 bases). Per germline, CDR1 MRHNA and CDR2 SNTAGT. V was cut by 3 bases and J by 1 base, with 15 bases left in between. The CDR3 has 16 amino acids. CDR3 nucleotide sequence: TGTGCCAGCAGTGATTCCGGGACACCCACGAACACTGAAGCTTTCTTT. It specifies CASSDSGTPTNTEAFF.

The CDR3 coding sequence is TGTGCCAGCTCACCGGGGGTGGGAAGCGAGGAAGCTTTCTTT. It is translated as CASSPGVGSEEAFF. V gene TRBV7-3 combines with J gene TRBJ1-1; maybe TRBD1 (5 bases). V lost 8 bases, J lost 8 bases, and 21 bases lay in between. Germline V gene lookup returns CDR1 SGHTA and CDR2 FQGTGA. The length of the CDR3 is 14 residues.

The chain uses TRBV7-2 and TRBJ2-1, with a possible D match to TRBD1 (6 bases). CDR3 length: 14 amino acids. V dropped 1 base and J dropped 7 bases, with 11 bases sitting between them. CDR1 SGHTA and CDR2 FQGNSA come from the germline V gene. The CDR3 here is CASSLGGRGNEQFF. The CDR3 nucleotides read TGTGCCAGCAGCTTAGGCGGCAGGGGTAATGAGCAGTTCTTC.

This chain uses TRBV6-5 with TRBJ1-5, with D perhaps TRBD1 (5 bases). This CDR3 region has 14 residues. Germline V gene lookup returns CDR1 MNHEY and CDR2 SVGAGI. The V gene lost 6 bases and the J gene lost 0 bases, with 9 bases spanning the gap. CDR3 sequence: CASRGRVSNQPQHF. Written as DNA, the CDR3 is TGTGCCAGCAGGGGCAGGGTTAGCAATCAGCCCCAGCATTTT.

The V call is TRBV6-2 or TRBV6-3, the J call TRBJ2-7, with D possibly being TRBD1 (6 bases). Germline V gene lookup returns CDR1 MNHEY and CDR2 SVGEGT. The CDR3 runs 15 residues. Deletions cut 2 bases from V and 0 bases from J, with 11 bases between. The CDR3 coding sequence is TGTGCCAGCAGTTACGACAGGAATAGCTCCTACGAGCAGTACTTC. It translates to CASSYDRNSSYEQYF.

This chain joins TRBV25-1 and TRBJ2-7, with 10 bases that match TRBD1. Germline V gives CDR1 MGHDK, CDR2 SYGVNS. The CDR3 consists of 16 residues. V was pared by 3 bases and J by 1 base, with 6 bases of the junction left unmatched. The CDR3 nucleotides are TGTGCCAGCAGTGACCAGACAGGGGGCTTTTCCTACGAGCAGTACTTC. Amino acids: CASSDQTGGFSYEQYF.

The CDR3 nucleotides read TGTGCCAGCAGACGTAAGGGAGGGGGTAACGAGCAGTACTTC. Residues: CASRRKGGGNEQYF. The chain recombines TRBV28 with TRBJ2-7; TRBD2 might be the D (7 bases). The V end lost 6 bases, the J end lost 5 bases, and 17 bases lay between the germline ends. This CDR3 comprises 14 residues. Germline V lookup: CDR1 MDHEN, CDR2 SYDVKM.

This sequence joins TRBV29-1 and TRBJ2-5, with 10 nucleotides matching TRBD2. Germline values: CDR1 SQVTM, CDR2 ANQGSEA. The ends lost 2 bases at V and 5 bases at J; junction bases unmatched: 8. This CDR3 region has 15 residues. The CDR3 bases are TGCAGCGTTGAAAAGAGCGGGAGGGCCCGGGAGACCCAGTACTTC. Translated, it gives CSVEKSGRARETQYF.

CDR3 bases: TGTGCCTGGAGTGTAGGAGGCAACTCCTACGAGCAGTACTTC. Protein product: CAWSVGGNSYEQYF. The chain uses TRBV30 and TRBJ2-7, with D possibly matching TRBD2 (5 bases). Germline CDR1 is GTSNPN and CDR2 is SVGIG (reference sequence). The CDR3 totals 14 residues. Trimming stripped 0 bases from V and 0 bases from J, with 9 bases between.

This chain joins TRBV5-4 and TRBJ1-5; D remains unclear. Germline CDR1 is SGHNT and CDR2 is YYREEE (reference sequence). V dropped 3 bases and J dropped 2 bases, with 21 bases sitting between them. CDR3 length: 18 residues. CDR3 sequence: CASSWAYASHYRNQPQHF. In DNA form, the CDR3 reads TGTGCCAGCAGCTGGGCGTATGCCAGTCATTATCGCAATCAGCCCCAGCATTTT.

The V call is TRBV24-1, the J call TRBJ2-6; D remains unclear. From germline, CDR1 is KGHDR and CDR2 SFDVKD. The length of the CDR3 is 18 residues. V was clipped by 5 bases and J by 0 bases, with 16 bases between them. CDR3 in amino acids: CATSVIPGLISGANVLTF. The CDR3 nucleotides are TGTGCCACCAGTGTAATACCAGGTTTGATCTCTGGGGCCAACGTCCTGACTTTC.

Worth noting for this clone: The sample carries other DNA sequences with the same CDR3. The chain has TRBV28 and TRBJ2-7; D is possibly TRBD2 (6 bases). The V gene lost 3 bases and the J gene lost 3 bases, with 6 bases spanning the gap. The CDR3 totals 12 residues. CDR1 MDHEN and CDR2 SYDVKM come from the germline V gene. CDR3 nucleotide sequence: TGTGCCAGCAGTTTGGGGGGCTACGAGCAGTACTTC. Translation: CASSLGGYEQYF. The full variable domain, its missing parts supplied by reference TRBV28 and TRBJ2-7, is DVKVTQSSRYLVKRTGEKVFLECVQDMDHENMFWYRQDPGLGLRLIYFSYDVKMKEKGDIPEGYSVSREKKERFSLILESASTNQTSMYLCASSLGGYEQYFGPGTRLTVT.

This chain's CDR3 is CASSGSGGEQYF. In DNA, the CDR3 is TGTGCCAGCAGTGGAAGCGGGGGCGAGCAGTACTTC. The rearrangement links TRBV2 to TRBJ2-7, with 8 positions matching TRBD2. This CDR3 is built from 12 residues. Germline loops: CDR1 SNHLY, CDR2 FYNNEI. The ends lost 4 bases at V and 6 bases at J; junction bases unmatched: 2.

CDR3 sequence: CAISESRELFF. The CDR3 nucleotides are TGTGCCATCAGTGAGTCGAGAGAGCTGTTTTTT. This chain connects TRBV10-3 to TRBJ2-2, with D unclear. This CDR3 region has 11 residues. The V and J ends lost 0 bases and 11 bases respectively, with 4 bases between them. CDR1 and CDR2 (germline): ENHRY, SYGVKD.

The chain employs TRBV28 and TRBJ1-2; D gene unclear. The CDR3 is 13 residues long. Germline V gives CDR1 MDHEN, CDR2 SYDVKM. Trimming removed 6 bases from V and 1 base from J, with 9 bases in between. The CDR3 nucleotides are TGTGCCAGCAGCCCCGCGAATAACTATGGCTACACCTTC. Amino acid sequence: CASSPANNYGYTF.

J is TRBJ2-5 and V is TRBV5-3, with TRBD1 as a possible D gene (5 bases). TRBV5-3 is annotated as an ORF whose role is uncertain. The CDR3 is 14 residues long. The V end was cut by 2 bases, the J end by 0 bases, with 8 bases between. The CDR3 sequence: CARSFDSHQETQYF. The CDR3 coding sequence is TGTGCCAGAAGCTTTGACAGCCACCAAGAGACCCAGTACTTC.

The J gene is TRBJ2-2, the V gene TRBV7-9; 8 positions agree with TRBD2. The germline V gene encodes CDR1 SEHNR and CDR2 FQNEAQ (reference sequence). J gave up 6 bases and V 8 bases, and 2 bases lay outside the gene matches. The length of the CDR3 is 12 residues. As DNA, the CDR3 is TGTGCCAGCTCCGGGGGGGCCGGGGAGCTGTTTTTT. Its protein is CASSGGAGELFF.

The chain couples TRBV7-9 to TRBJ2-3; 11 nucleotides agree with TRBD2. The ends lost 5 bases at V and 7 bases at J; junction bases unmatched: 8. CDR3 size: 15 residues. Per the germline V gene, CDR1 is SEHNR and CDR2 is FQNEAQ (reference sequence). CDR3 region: CASSELAGGRYTQYF. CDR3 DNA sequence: TGTGCCAGCAGCGAATTAGCGGGAGGGCGGTATACGCAGTATTTT.

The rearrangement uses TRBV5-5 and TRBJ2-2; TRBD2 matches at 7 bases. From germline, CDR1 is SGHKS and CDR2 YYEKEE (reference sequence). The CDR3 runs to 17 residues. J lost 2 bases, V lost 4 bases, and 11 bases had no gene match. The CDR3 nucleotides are TGTGCCAGCAGCCCTAGCGGATTCAGCGGCAACACCGGGGAGCTGTTTTTT. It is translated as CASSPSGFSGNTGELFF.

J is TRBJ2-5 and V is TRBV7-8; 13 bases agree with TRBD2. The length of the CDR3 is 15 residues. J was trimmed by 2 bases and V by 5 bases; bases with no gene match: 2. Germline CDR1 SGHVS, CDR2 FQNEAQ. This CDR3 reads CASSPGLAGQETQYF. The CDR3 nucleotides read TGTGCCAGCAGCCCGGGACTAGCGGGGCAAGAGACCCAGTACTTC.

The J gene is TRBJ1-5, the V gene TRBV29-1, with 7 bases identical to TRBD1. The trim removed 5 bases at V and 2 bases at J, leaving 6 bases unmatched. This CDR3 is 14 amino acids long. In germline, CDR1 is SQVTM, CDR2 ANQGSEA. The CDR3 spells CSVSTGVRNQPQHF. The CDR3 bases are TGCAGCGTTTCAACAGGGGTCCGCAATCAGCCCCAGCATTTT.

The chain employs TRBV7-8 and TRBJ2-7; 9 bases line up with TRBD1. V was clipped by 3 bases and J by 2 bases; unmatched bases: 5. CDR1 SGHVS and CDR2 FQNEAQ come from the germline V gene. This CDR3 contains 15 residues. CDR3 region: CASSFGQGSPYEQYF. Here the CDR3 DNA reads TGTGCCAGCAGCTTCGGACAGGGGAGTCCCTACGAGCAGTACTTC.

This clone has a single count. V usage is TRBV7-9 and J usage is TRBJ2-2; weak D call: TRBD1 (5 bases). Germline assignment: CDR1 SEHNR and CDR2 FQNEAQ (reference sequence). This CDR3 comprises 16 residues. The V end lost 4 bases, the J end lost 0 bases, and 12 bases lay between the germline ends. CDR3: CASSSLDTPNTGELFF. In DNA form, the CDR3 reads TGTGCCAGCAGCTCGCTGGACACACCGAACACCGGGGAGCTGTTTTTT.

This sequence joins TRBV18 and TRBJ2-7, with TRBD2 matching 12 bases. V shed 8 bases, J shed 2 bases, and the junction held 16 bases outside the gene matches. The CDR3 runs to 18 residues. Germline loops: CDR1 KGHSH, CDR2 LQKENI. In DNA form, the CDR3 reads TGTGCCAGCCGCCTACCGGACCCCCGGACTAGCGGGACCTACGAGCAGTACTTC. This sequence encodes CASRLPDPRTSGTYEQYF.

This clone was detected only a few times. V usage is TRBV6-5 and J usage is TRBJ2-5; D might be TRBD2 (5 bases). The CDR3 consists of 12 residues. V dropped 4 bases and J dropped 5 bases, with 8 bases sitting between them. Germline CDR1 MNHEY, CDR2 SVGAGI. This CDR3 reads CASSSSGETQYF. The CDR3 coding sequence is TGTGCCAGCAGTTCATCGGGGGAGACCCAGTACTTC.

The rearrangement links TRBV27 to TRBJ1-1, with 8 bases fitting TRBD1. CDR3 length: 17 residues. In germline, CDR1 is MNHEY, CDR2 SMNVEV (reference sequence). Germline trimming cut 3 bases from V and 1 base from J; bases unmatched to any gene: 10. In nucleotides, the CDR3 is TGTGCCAGCAGTTTGACAGGGGTTCCGACCCGGAACACTGAAGCTTTCTTT. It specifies CASSLTGVPTRNTEAFF.